The 11 T cell receptor beta chains below come from one sample, sequenced in a study of shared clonotypes between healthy human individuals. Sequencing used immunoSEQ multiplex PCR; TCRdb keeps in-frame clones, though not all of them. Of about 190,000 clones listed, about 68% are singletons. The sequenced sample consisted of memory CD4+ T cells sorted from blood. Subset here: CD45RA-negative fraction. These receptor sequences come from a man aged 25 to 45 in good health.

This clone was seen a handful of times. The chain has TRBV7-2 and TRBJ2-7; 10 positions match TRBD1. Trimming at V came to 5 bases and at J to 7 bases, leaving 11 bases not matched to a gene. This CDR3 spans 15 amino acids. CDR1 SGHTA and CDR2 FQGNSA come from the germline V gene. CDR3 nucleotides: TGTGCCAGCAGCCTCGACAGGGGGCCCAGTGAAGAGCAGTACTTC. Translating gives CASSLDRGPSEEQYF. The full variable domain, in which reference TRBV7-2 and TRBJ2-7 provide the parts outside the CDR3, is GAGVSQSPSNKVTEKGKDVELRCDPISGHTALYWYRQSLGQGLEFLIYFQGNSAPDKSGLPSDRFSAERTGGSVSTLTIQRTQQEDSAVYLCASSLDRGPSEEQYFGPGTRLTVT.

The chain combines TRBV9 with TRBJ1-2, with D perhaps TRBD1 (5 bases). The germline CDR1 and CDR2 sequences are SGDLS and YYNGEE. V was trimmed by 4 bases and J by 7 bases, leaving 11 bases between them. This CDR3 comprises 12 residues. CDR3 nucleotides: TGTGCCAGCAGCCAAACGGGGGGTGGCTACACCTTC. Protein: CASSQTGGGYTF.

V and J are TRBV6-5 and TRBJ1-5; possibly TRBD1 for D (5 bases). With 6 bases removed from V and 5 bases from J, the gap between germline ends came to 14 bases. CDR1 is MNHEY and CDR2 is SVGAGI in the germline V gene. The CDR3 spans 14 residues. The CDR3 DNA reads TGTGCCAGCAGGACCGGGGCTGGAGATCAGCCCCAGCATTTT. It translates to CASRTGAGDQPQHF.

The chain combines TRBV29-1 with TRBJ2-1; TRBD2 might be the D (6 bases). This CDR3 is 15 amino acids long. Looked up from germline, CDR1 is SQVTM and CDR2 is ANQGSEA. The ends were cut back, 4 bases at V and 9 bases at J, with 22 bases in the middle. The CDR3 DNA follows: TGCAGCGTTGTAGTAACGGGAGTTCGAAGGGGTGAGCAGTTCTTC. Translated: CSVVVTGVRRGEQFF.

The chain combines TRBV18 with TRBJ2-1, with D unclear. The CDR3 runs 14 residues. V lost 6 bases and J lost 1, with 10 bases in between. CDR1 is KGHSH, CDR2 LQKENI, per germline. The CDR3 nucleotides read TGTGCCAGCTCGGAAGCCCCGTCCTACAATGAGCAGTTCTTC. Translated, it gives CASSEAPSYNEQFF.

This clone was seen ten or more times. The chain combines TRBV10-3 with TRBJ2-1; a possible D gene is TRBD2 (6 bases). Germline V lookup: CDR1 ENHRY, CDR2 SYGVKD. The V end was cut by 2 bases, the J end by 5 bases, with 13 bases between. The CDR3 extends over 15 amino acids. The CDR3 loop reads CAISERGGNHNEQFF. CDR3 bases: TGTGCCATCAGTGAGCGGGGCGGGAACCACAATGAGCAGTTCTTC.

The chain carries TRBV5-4 and TRBJ2-2; 7 bases map to TRBD1. The CDR3 contains 15 residues. Per the germline V gene, CDR1 is SGHNT and CDR2 is YYREEE (reference sequence). The V and J ends lost 4 bases and 1 base, in that order; junction bases with no gene match: 4. CDR3 in amino acids: CASSPRTGNTGELFF. CDR3 sequence (DNA): TGTGCCAGCAGCCCTCGGACAGGGAACACCGGGGAGCTGTTTTTT.

CDR3 protein: CASRIGAARGGEQFF. CDR3 nucleotide sequence: TGTGCCAGCCGAATTGGGGCCGCCAGGGGTGGTGAGCAGTTCTTC. This sequence joins TRBV5-4 and TRBJ2-1, with D perhaps matching TRBD1 (6 bases). The germline V gene encodes CDR1 SGHNT and CDR2 YYREEE (reference sequence). V was shortened by 7 bases and J by 9 bases, with 23 bases between the two germline ends. This CDR3 comprises 15 residues.

The chain uses TRBV7-2 and TRBJ2-1; TRBD2 aligns across 7 bases. The ends lost 1 base at V and 6 bases at J; junction bases unmatched: 6. Looked up from germline, CDR1 is SGHTA and CDR2 is FQGNSA. CDR3 length equals 15 residues. CDR3 nucleotide sequence: TGTGCCAGCAGCTTAGACCTCGCGGGAGTCAATGAGCAGTTCTTC. Translating gives CASSLDLAGVNEQFF. Supplemented by reference TRBV7-2 and TRBJ2-1, the full variable domain reads GAGVSQSPSNKVTEKGKDVELRCDPISGHTALYWYRQSLGQGLEFLIYFQGNSAPDKSGLPSDRFSAERTGGSVSTLTIQRTQQEDSAVYLCASSLDLAGVNEQFFGPGTRLTVL.

The chain employs TRBV28 and TRBJ2-7; the match to TRBD1 covers 8 bases. The trim removed 5 bases at V and 6 bases at J, leaving 12 bases unmatched. This CDR3 region has 15 residues. The germline V gene encodes CDR1 MDHEN and CDR2 SYDVKM. CDR3 bases: TGTGCCAGCAGTACAAACCCCCCGGGACAGGTCGAGCAGTACTTC. Its translation: CASSTNPPGQVEQYF.

The sample holds a few counts of this clone. CDR3 sequence: CASSLESQLSTEAFF. The CDR3 nucleotides are TGTGCCAGCAGCTTGGAGAGCCAGCTGAGCACTGAAGCTTTCTTT. The J gene is TRBJ1-1, the V gene TRBV5-5; D uncertain. The CDR3 consists of 15 residues. Germline loops: CDR1 SGHKS, CDR2 YYEKEE (reference sequence). With 0 bases removed from V and 4 bases from J, the gap between germline ends came to 13 bases. The variable domain in full, with the rest retrieved from reference TRBV5-5 and TRBJ1-1, is DAGVTQSPTHLIKTRGQQVTLRCSPISGHKSVSWYQQVLGQGPQFIFQYYEKEERGRGNFPDRFSARQFPNYSSELNVNALLLGDSALYLCASSLESQLSTEAFFGQGTRLTVV.